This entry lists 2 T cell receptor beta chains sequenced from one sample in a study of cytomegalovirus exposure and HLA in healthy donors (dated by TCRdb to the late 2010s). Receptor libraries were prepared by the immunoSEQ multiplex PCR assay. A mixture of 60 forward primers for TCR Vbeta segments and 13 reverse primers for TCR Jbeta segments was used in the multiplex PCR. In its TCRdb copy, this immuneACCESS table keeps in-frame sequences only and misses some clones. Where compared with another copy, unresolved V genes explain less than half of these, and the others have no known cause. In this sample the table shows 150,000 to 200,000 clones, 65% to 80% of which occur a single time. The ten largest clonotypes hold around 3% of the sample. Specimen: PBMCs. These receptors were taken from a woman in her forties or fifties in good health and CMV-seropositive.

CDR3: CASSPDNYNSPLHF. DNA of the CDR3: TGCGCCAGCAGCCCGGACAACTATAATTCACCCCTCCACTTT. The chain has TRBV5-1 and TRBJ1-6; maybe TRBD1 (5 bases). V was pared by 4 bases and J by 3 bases, with 8 bases between. The CDR3 is 14 amino acids. The germline V gene encodes CDR1 SGHRS and CDR2 YFSETQ.

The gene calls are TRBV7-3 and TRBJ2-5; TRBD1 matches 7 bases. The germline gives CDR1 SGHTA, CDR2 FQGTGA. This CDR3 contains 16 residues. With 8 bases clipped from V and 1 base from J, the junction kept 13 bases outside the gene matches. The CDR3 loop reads CASSGTAEGPQETQYF. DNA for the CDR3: TGTGCCAGCTCTGGGACAGCCGAAGGACCCCAAGAGACCCAGTACTTC.